Below, 26 T cell receptor beta chains from the same sample are listed, as sequenced in a study of CD8 T cells in Susac syndrome (dated by TCRdb to about 2019). Libraries were prepared through the immunoSEQ multiplex PCR assay. RNA was extracted using the RNeasy kit, and about 0.5 to 1 microgram was reverse transcribed with random hexamers. TCRdb applied fastp at Q25 and MiXCR to the public reads, then kept only in-frame beta chains. Merged by CDR3 protein, the rows form single entries marked with the most common genes and DNA. The sample table shows about 180,000 distinct CDR3 sequences, and approximately 95% are seen once. The leading ten clones occupy 0.15% to 0.2% of the sample. What was sequenced was CD8+ T cells from PBMCs. The receptor source for this set is a human donor with multiple sclerosis.

The chain employs TRBV20-1 and TRBJ2-5, with D tentatively TRBD1 (5 bases). With 2 bases removed from V and 5 bases from J, the gap between germline ends came to 18 bases. From germline, CDR1 is DFQATT and CDR2 SNEGSKA (reference sequence). This CDR3 contains 15 residues. This chain's CDR3 is CSARPSTVEVETQYF. In DNA form, the CDR3 reads TGCAGTGCTAGACCTTCGACAGTAGAAGTGGAGACCCAGTACTTC.

The chain employs TRBV20-1 and TRBJ2-1; 8 bases are a match to TRBD2. The V gene's germline CDR1 is DFQATT and CDR2 SNEGSKA (reference sequence). The CDR3 has 12 residues. V lost 6 bases, J lost 7 bases, and 5 bases stayed unmatched. The CDR3: CSATGGWNEQFF. In DNA form, the CDR3 reads TGCAGTGCAACGGGGGGGTGGAATGAGCAGTTCTTC.

This clonotype was picked up one time. The chain joins TRBV7-3 to TRBJ2-5; D may match TRBD1 or TRBD2 (6 bases each). V lost 3 bases and J lost 2, with 16 bases in between. The CDR3 is 16 amino acids. Germline V gene data show CDR1 as SGHTA and CDR2 as FQGTGA. The CDR3 DNA reads as TGTGCCAGCAGCTTGAATTCAGGGGAGGCACAAGAGACCCAGTACTTC. It encodes CASSLNSGEAQETQYF.

The chain uses TRBV2 and TRBJ2-7; D remains unclear. V was pared by 2 bases and J by 3 bases, with 8 bases between. Germline V gene lookup returns CDR1 SNHLY and CDR2 FYNNEI. This CDR3 has 13 amino acids. CDR3 sequence (DNA): TGTGCCAGCAGTGAATCCATGGGCTACGAGCAGTACTTC. It encodes CASSESMGYEQYF.

The chain couples TRBV20-1 to TRBJ2-1; TRBD2 is a possible D gene (6 bases). The V gene's germline CDR1 is DFQATT and CDR2 SNEGSKA (reference sequence). V was pared by 0 bases and J by 4 bases, with 16 bases between. CDR3 length: 16 amino acids. In nucleotides, the CDR3 is TGCAGTGCTAGAGATCTAAGGGCTAGCGCTTACAATGAGCAGTTCTTC. Its translation is CSARDLRASAYNEQFF.

The V and J genes are TRBV5-1 and TRBJ1-1; D gene ambiguous. Trimming took off 4 bases at V and 0 bases at J, with 13 bases between the two ends. This CDR3 has 15 amino acids. The germline V gene has CDR1 SGHRS and CDR2 YFSETQ. The CDR3 coding sequence is TGCGCCAGCAGCGGGCCCCGGGCAGTGAACACTGAAGCTTTCTTT. It specifies CASSGPRAVNTEAFF.

The gene calls are TRBV29-1 and TRBJ2-7, with a tentative D call TRBD1 (6 bases). Germline V gene sequence: CDR1 SQVTM, CDR2 ANQGSEA. The CDR3 has 12 residues. V lost 7 bases and J 4 bases, leaving 14 bases between the germline ends. CDR3 amino acids: CSAAQGPYEQYF. In DNA form, the CDR3 reads TGCAGCGCAGCCCAGGGGCCTTACGAGCAGTACTTC.

The J gene is TRBJ1-2, the V gene TRBV19; the D gene is possibly TRBD1 (6 bases). This CDR3 is built from 18 residues. V lost 8 bases to trimming and J lost 0 bases, with 25 bases between them. Looked up from germline, CDR1 is LNHDA and CDR2 is SQIVND (reference sequence). This CDR3 reads CASSQWGHKAPTNYGYTF. CDR3 in DNA: TGTGCCAGTTCCCAATGGGGACACAAGGCACCCACTAACTATGGCTACACCTTC.

The V call is TRBV20-1, the J call TRBJ2-5, with 7 bases aligning to TRBD2. The V gene end was trimmed by 8 bases and the J gene end by 5 bases; junction bases not matched to a gene: 14. Per germline, CDR1 DFQATT and CDR2 SNEGSKA (reference sequence). This CDR3 spans 14 amino acids. This chain's CDR3 is CSTIAVGGPETQYF. In DNA form, the CDR3 reads TGCAGTACAATAGCGGTGGGAGGGCCTGAGACCCAGTACTTC.

The genes are TRBV3-1 and TRBJ1-5; 8 bases line up with TRBD1. The germline gives CDR1 LGHDT, CDR2 YNNKEL (reference sequence). Unmatched junction bases numbered 4, after V lost 0 bases and J lost 3 bases. CDR3 length: 16 residues. The CDR3 is CASSQDPGGNNQPQHF. The CDR3 region has the DNA TGTGCCAGCAGCCAAGACCCAGGGGGCAACAATCAGCCCCAGCATTTT.

The chain is built from TRBV20-1 and TRBJ2-1; 10 nucleotides match TRBD2. The CDR3 length is 15 residues. CDR1 and CDR2 from the germline V gene are DFQATT and SNEGSKA (reference sequence). With V trimmed by 6 bases and J by 4 bases, 9 bases remained unmatched. The DNA of the CDR3 is TGCAGTGCCACAGAAGTAGCGGGAGGTTACAATGAGCAGTTCTTC. Amino acid sequence: CSATEVAGGYNEQFF.

The CDR3 loop reads CASSLVVPPSMDGHNEKLFF. DNA of the CDR3: TGTGCCAGCAGTTTAGTGGTCCCCCCCTCGATGGACGGACATAATGAAAAACTGTTTTTT. The chain joins TRBV12-3 or TRBV12-4 to TRBJ1-4; weak D call: TRBD1 (5 bases). V lost 1 base and J lost 4, with 25 bases in between. This CDR3 is 20 amino acids long.

The CDR3 here is CASSLVTGVNSPLHF. CDR3 in DNA: TGTGCCAGCAGCTTAGTGACAGGGGTTAATTCACCCCTCCACTTT. The chain joins TRBV7-9 to TRBJ1-6; 8 bases match TRBD1. The CDR3 consists of 15 residues. J gave up 6 bases and V 1 base, and 2 bases lay outside the gene matches. Germline V lookup: CDR1 SEHNR, CDR2 FQNEAQ (reference sequence).

This clonotype was observed once. This chain uses TRBV24-1 with TRBJ2-1; maybe TRBD1 (6 bases). Looked up from germline, CDR1 is KGHDR and CDR2 is SFDVKD. The CDR3 is made up of 13 amino acids. The ends were cut back, 4 bases at V and 12 bases at J, with 15 bases in the middle. The CDR3, as DNA: TGTGCCACCAGTGACCTGGACAGCCAGGGGCAGTTCTTC. The encoded protein is CATSDLDSQGQFF.

The chain has TRBV28 and TRBJ1-1; TRBD1 is a possible D gene (6 bases). Germline CDR1 MDHEN, CDR2 SYDVKM. The V end lost 2 bases, the J end lost 2 bases, and 15 bases lay between the germline ends. This CDR3 is built from 16 residues. The CDR3 nucleotides read TGTGCCAGCAGTTTAAGTTGGGGGGCGAAAAACACTGAAGCTTTCTTT. Its translation is CASSLSWGAKNTEAFF.

The chain combines TRBV2 with TRBJ2-1; unclear D gene. The CDR3 runs 9 residues. The V and J ends lost 9 bases and 8 bases respectively, with 5 bases between them. Germline V gene data show CDR1 as SNHLY and CDR2 as FYNNEI. CDR3 nucleotides: TGTGCCAGAGGTGATGAGCAGTTCTTC. Translated, it gives CARGDEQFF.

This chain's CDR3 is CASSFSQAYEQYF. CDR3 coding DNA: TGTGCCAGCAGTTTTTCTCAGGCCTACGAGCAGTACTTC. The chain carries TRBV12-3 or TRBV12-4 and TRBJ2-7; no firm D call. V gave up 3 bases and J gave up 2 bases, with 8 bases separating them. This CDR3 is built from 13 residues.

The chain is built from TRBV29-1 and TRBJ1-2; 8 nucleotides match TRBD1. Losses at the gene ends were 4 bases for V and 3 bases for J; bases not matched to a gene: 10. Germline CDR1 SQVTM, CDR2 ANQGSEA. There are 15 residues in the CDR3. The CDR3 nucleotides read TGCAGCGTTGTGGGGGCGACAGGGGTGGACTATGGCTACACCTTC. Its translation: CSVVGATGVDYGYTF.

J is TRBJ2-7 and V is TRBV18; D gene uncertain. Trimming shortened V by 5 bases and J by 2 bases, and 7 bases separated the two germline ends. CDR1 KGHSH and CDR2 LQKENI come from the germline V gene. The CDR3 runs to 12 residues. The CDR3, as DNA: TGTGCCAGCTCAACAGAGACCTACGAGCAGTACTTC. Protein: CASSTETYEQYF.

The chain has TRBV4-1 and TRBJ2-7; 8 bases match TRBD2. The CDR3 loop spans 15 amino acids. Trimming took 1 base from V and 2 from J; bases not matched to a gene: 4. CDR1 is MGHRA and CDR2 is YSYEKL in the germline V gene. CDR3 protein: CASSQATSGAYEQYF. The DNA for the CDR3 is TGCGCCAGCAGCCAAGCTACTAGCGGCGCCTACGAGCAGTACTTC.

This clonotype was counted a few times. This sequence joins TRBV30 and TRBJ2-1; possibly TRBD2 for D (5 bases). Germline lookup yields CDR1 GTSNPN and CDR2 SVGIG (reference sequence). The V end lost 0 bases, the J end lost 3 bases, and 9 bases lay between the germline ends. This CDR3 contains 14 residues. CDR3 sequence: CAWSVRGDYNEQFF. The CDR3, as DNA: TGTGCCTGGAGTGTACGGGGAGACTACAATGAGCAGTTCTTC.

This chain joins TRBV28 and TRBJ2-1; tentative D call: TRBD1 (6 bases). There are 15 residues in the CDR3. Trimming left V 7 bases short and J 3 bases short, with 16 bases between. CDR1 and CDR2 (germline): MDHEN, SYDVKM. CDR3 amino acids: CASTLRGQIYNEQFF. In DNA form, the CDR3 reads TGTGCCAGCACCCTACGTGGACAGATCTACAATGAGCAGTTCTTC.

This clonotype was detected once. The chain joins TRBV20-1 to TRBJ2-5; tentatively, D is TRBD1 or TRBD2 (5 bases each). V lost 6 bases and J 5 bases, leaving 16 bases between the germline ends. The CDR3 sequence is 13 residues long. Germline loops: CDR1 DFQATT, CDR2 SNEGSKA (reference sequence). Here the CDR3 DNA reads TGCAGTGCATCCGGGACCCACGTCGAGACCCAGTACTTC. Its protein is CSASGTHVETQYF.

The chain recombines TRBV7-9 with TRBJ2-6; no firm D call. The length of the CDR3 is 17 residues. V lost 3 bases and J 3 bases, leaving 15 bases between the germline ends. Per germline, CDR1 SEHNR and CDR2 FQNEAQ (reference sequence). CDR3 sequence: CASSFPSRAGGANVLTF. As DNA, the CDR3 is TGTGCCAGCAGCTTTCCCAGCCGGGCCGGTGGGGCCAACGTCCTGACTTTC.

The gene calls are TRBV4-1 and TRBJ2-5; D call uncertain. Trimming pared 6 bases from V and 5 bases from J, leaving 19 bases between. The CDR3 contains 15 residues. Germline V gene lookup returns CDR1 MGHRA and CDR2 YSYEKL. The CDR3 DNA is TGCGCCAGCAGTCTTGGAACCTTACCATCGGAGACCCAGTACTTC. Translating gives CASSLGTLPSETQYF.

This clonotype has only one observation. The V and J genes are TRBV3-1 and TRBJ2-7; TRBD1 is a possible D gene (6 bases). V was pared by 1 base and J by 6 bases, with 10 bases between. This CDR3 is 13 amino acids long. Germline V CDR1 and CDR2: LGHDT, YNNKEL (reference sequence). The CDR3 loop reads CASSQGGPGEQYF. The CDR3 region has the DNA TGTGCCAGCAGCCAAGGGGGGCCCGGCGAGCAGTACTTC.